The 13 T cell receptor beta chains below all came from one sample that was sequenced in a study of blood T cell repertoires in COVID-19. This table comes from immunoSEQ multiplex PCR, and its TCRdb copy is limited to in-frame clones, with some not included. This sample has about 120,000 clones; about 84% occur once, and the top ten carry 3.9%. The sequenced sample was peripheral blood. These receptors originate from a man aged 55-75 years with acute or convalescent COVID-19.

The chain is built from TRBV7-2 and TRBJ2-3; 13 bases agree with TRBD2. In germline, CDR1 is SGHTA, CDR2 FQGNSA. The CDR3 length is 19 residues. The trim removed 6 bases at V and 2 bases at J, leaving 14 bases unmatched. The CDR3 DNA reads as TGTGCCAGCAGTCTTATTACTAGCGGGAGGGCCACCCACACAGATACGCAGTATTTT. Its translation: CASSLITSGRATHTDTQYF.

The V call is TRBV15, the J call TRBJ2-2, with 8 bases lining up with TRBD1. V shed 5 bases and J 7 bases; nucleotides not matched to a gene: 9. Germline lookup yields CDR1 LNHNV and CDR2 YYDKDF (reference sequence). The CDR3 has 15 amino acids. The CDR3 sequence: CATSSQDRASGELFF. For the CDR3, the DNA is TGTGCCACCAGCTCCCAGGACAGGGCAAGCGGGGAGCTGTTTTTT.

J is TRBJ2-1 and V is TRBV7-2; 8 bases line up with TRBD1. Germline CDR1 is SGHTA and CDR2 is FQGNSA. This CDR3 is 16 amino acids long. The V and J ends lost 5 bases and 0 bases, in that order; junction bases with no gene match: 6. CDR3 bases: TGTGCCAGCAGCCCCGGACAGGGAAGCTCCTACAATGAGCAGTTCTTC. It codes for CASSPGQGSSYNEQFF. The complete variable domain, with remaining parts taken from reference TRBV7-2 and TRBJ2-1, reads GAGVSQSPSNKVTEKGKDVELRCDPISGHTALYWYRQSLGQGLEFLIYFQGNSAPDKSGLPSDRFSAERTGGSVSTLTIQRTQQEDSAVYLCASSPGQGSSYNEQFFGPGTRLTVL.

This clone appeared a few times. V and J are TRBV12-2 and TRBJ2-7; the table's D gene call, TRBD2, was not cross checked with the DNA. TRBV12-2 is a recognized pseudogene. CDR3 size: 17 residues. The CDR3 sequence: CASRPRLGLAGACEQYF. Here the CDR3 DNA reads TGTGCAAGTCGCCCCCGACTTGGGCTAGCGGGAGCCTGCGAGCAGTACTTC.

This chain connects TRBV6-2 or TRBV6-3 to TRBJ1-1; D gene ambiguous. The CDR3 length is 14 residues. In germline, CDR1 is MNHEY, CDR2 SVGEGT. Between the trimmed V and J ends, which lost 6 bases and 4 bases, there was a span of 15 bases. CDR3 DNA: TGTGCCAGCAGCCCCAGTCGGGTGCCCACTGAAGCTTTCTTT. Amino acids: CASSPSRVPTEAFF.

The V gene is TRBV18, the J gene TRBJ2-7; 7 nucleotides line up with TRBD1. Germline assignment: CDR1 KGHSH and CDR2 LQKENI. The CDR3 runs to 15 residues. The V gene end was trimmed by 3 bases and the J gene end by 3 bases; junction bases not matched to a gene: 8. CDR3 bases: TGTGCCAGCTCACCTAGGACAGGTTCGTTCTACGAGCAGTACTTC. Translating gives CASSPRTGSFYEQYF.

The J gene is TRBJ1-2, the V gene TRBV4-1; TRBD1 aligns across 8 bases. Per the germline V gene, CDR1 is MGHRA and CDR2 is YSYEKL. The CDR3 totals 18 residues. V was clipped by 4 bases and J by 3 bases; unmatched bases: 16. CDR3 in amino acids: CASSPGGQGANADYGYTF. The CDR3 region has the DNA TGCGCCAGCAGCCCCGGGGGGCAGGGGGCAAATGCGGACTATGGCTACACCTTC.

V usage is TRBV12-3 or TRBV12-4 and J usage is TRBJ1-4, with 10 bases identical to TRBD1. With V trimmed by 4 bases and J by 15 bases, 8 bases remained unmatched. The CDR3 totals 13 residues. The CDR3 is CASSWDRGFNLFF. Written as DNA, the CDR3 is TGTGCCAGCAGTTGGGACAGGGGATTCAACTTGTTTTTT.

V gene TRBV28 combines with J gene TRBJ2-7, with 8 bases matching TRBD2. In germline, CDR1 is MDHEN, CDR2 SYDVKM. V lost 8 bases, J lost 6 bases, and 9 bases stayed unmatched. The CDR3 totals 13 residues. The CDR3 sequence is CASGRGEGGEQYF. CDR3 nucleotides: TGTGCCAGCGGGCGGGGGGAGGGGGGCGAGCAGTACTTC.

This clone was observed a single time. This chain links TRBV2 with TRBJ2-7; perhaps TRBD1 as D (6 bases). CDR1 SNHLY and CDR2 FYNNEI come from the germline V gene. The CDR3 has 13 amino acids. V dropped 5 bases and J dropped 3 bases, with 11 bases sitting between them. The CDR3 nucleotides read TGTGCCAGCAGTAGACAGGCGAACTACGAGCAGTACTTC. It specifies CASSRQANYEQYF.

CDR3 DNA sequence: TGTGCCAGCAGCATATCGGGGAGGCCTCCCTACGAGCAGTACTTC. This gives the protein CASSISGRPPYEQYF. The V and J genes are TRBV9 and TRBJ2-7; tentative D call: TRBD2 (6 bases). This CDR3 contains 15 residues. Trimming cost V 4 bases and J 2 bases, with 16 bases left between them. Per germline, CDR1 SGDLS and CDR2 YYNGEE. Drawing the rest from reference TRBV9 and TRBJ2-7, the complete variable domain is DSGVTQTPKHLITATGQRVTLRCSPRSGDLSVYWYQQSLDQGLQFLIQYYNGEERAKGNILERFSAQQFPDLHSELNLSSLELGDSALYFCASSISGRPPYEQYFGPGTRLTVT.

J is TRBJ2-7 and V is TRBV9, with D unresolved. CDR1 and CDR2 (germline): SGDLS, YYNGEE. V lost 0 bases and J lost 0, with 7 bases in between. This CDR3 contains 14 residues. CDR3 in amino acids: CASSVGDTSYEQYF. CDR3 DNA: TGTGCCAGCAGCGTAGGAGACACCTCCTACGAGCAGTACTTC.

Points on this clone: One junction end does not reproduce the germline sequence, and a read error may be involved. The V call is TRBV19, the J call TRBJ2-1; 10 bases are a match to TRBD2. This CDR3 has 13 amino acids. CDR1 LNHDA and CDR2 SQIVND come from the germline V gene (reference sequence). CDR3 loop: CASATSGYIEQFF. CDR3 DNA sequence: TGTGCCAGTGCGACTAGCGGGTACATTGAGCAGTTCTTC. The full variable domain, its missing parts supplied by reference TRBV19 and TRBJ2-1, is DGGITQSPKYLFRKEGQNVTLSCEQNLNHDAMYWYRQDPGQGLRLIYYSQIVNDFQKGDIAEGYSVSREKKESFPLTVTSAQKNPTAFYLCASATSGYIEQFFGPGTRLTVL.